This T cell receptor gamma chain stems from a study of Vδ1+ human thymocytes. This clone was recorded a few times. Its antigen remains unidentified. Sequences come from RNA converted to cDNA by reverse transcription. The CDR3 regions were amplified by multiplex PCR from V-gene primers to a constant-region primer. TCRdb re-processed the multiplex PCR reads using CATT. The sample lists tens of thousands of gamma-chain clones; 12% to 15% were seen once. V was clipped by 6 bases and J by 3 bases; unmatched bases: 11. The length of the CDR3 is 14 residues. From germline, CDR1 is EGSTGY and CDR2 YDSYTSSV. Study observations and caveats: Many TRG clonotypes were shared between donors; TRD repertoires were essentially private. In the thymus, TRG and TRD repertoires looked highly polyclonal with Gaussian CDR3 lengths. Bulk repertoire data may be misinterpreted because of unexpected Vdelta2 sequences.

This rearrangement joins TRGV4 to TRGJ1 or TRGJ2. The source material was Vdelta1+ gamma-delta thymocytes from the thymus. Sample subset: FACS-sorted CD3+ TCRalphabeta- TCRVdelta1+ TCRVdelta2- thymocytes. This sequence originates from a child younger than two who had congenital heart surgery. The CDR3 protein is CATWNPALYYKKLF. The DNA of the CDR3 is TGTGCCACCTGGAATCCCGCGCTTTATTATAAGAAACTCTTT.